This TCR beta chain was profiled in a study of T cell repertoires in cytomegalovirus infection. Study outcomes and limitations: Dominant in the ex vivo response were TCR beta clonotypes restricted by HLA-C and specific for CMV. Cumulative public TCR beta family frequency identified carriers of CMV plus the relevant HLA.

A remark on this clonotype: The antigen remains unidentified.

The CDR3 is 15 residues long. CDR1 and CDR2 from the germline V gene are SQVTM and ANQGSEA. Trimming took 5 bases from V and 2 from J, leaving 18 bases between them. TCRdb passed the reads through MiXCR, listing each CDR3 protein once. The table shows 250,000 or so distinct CDR3 sequences, with 12% occurring only once. This TCR was recovered from a human donor in good health (CMV status not recorded). Some clones in this sample may be carry-over from other donors' samples. Sequenced input: PBMCs. This chain links TRBV29-1 with TRBJ2-5; possible D gene TRBD2, 6 bases. CDR3 protein: CSVPSRLASQETQYF. The CDR3, as DNA: TGCAGCGTTCCCTCGCGTCTAGCGAGTCAAGAGACCCAGTACTTC.